This T cell receptor beta chain was identified during a study of OX40 agonist ivuxolimab in advanced cancers. Study information: The study gave patients intravenous ivuxolimab at 0.01 to 10 mg/kg every 2 weeks. From roughly 20 to 85 years was the age range, with a mean of roughly 59 years, and around 84% were male. Regarding the study as a whole: Both CD4+ and CD8+ T cell populations in blood had undergone clonal expansion by week 6 at 0.1 to 3.0 mg/kg.

Clones were sequenced by immunoSEQ multiplex PCR, and TCRdb holds only the in-frame ones, with some missing. The data show roughly 61,000 clones, with about 90% seen just once and 1.9% held by the top ten. The CDR3 totals 14 residues. V lost 4 bases to trimming and J lost 6 bases; unmatched junction nucleotides: 4. Germline loops: CDR1 SGHDT, CDR2 YYEEEE. On this clone itself: The antigen remains unidentified.

Patients who had autoimmune disease history or got systemic immunosuppression were left out. This receptor was identified in an adult with an advanced solid tumor such as melanoma, head and neck, liver or kidney cancer. The sample was CD4+ or CD8+ T cells sorted from blood, taken in a trial of the OX40 agonist ivuxolimab. This rearrangement joins TRBV5-6 to TRBJ1-6; TRBD1 aligns across 7 bases. CDR3 amino acids: CASSQGGLNSPLHF. The CDR3 DNA sequence: TGTGCCAGCAGCCAGGGGGGCCTTAATTCACCCCTCCACTTT.